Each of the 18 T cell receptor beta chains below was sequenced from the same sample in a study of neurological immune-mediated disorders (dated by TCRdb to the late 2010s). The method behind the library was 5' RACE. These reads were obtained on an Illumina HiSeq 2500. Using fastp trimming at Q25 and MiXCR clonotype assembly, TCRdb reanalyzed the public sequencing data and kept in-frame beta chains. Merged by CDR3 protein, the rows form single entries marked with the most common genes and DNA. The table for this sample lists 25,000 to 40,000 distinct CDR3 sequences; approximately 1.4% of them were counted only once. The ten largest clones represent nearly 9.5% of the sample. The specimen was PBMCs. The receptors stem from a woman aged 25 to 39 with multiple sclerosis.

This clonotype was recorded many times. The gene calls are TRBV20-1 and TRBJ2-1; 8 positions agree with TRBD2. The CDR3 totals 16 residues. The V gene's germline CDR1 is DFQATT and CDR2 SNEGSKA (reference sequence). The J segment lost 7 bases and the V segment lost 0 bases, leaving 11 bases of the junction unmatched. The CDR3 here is CSARDPLGGAPNEQFF. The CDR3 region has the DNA TGCAGTGCTAGAGATCCCCTCGGGGGGGCCCCGAATGAGCAGTTCTTC.

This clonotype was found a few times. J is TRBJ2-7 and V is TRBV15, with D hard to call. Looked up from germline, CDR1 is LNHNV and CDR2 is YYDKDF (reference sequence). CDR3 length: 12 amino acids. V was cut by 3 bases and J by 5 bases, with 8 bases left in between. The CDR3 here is CATSSHGNEQYF. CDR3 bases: TGTGCCACCAGCAGCCACGGCAACGAGCAGTACTTC.

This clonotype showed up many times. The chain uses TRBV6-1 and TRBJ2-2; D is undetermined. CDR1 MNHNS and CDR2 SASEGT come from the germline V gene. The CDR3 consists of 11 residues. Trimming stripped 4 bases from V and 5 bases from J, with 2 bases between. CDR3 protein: CASSATGELFF. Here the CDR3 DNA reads TGTGCCAGCAGTGCTACCGGGGAGCTGTTTTTT.

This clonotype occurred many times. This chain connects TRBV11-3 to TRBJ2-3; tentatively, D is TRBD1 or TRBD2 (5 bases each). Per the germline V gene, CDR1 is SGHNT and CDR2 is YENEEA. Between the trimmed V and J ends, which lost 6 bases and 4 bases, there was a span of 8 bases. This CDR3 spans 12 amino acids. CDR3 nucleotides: TGTGCCAGCAGGGGACCCTCAGATACGCAGTATTTT. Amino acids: CASRGPSDTQYF.

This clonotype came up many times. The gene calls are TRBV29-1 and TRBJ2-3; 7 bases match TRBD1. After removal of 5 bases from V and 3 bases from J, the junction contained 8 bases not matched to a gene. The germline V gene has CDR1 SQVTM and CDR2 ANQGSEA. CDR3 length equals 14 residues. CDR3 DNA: TGCAGCGTTAGTAAGACAGGGTCTACAGATACGCAGTATTTT. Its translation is CSVSKTGSTDTQYF.

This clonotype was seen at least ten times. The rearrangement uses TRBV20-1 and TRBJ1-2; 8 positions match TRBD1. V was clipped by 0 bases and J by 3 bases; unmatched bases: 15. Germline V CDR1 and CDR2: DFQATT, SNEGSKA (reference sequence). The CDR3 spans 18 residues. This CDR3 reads CSARDQIPDRALDYGYTF. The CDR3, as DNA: TGCAGTGCTAGAGACCAGATTCCGGACAGGGCTTTAGACTATGGCTACACCTTC.

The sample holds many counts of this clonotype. DNA of the CDR3: TGCAGTGCTAGCTCCGGGACAGGGGGCGGCTACACCTTC. It specifies CSASSGTGGGYTF. The rearrangement joins TRBV20-1 to TRBJ1-2; TRBD1 aligns across 12 bases. V trimming: 3 bases; J trimming: 8 bases; junction bases outside the gene matches: 4. CDR1 and CDR2 from the germline V gene are DFQATT and SNEGSKA (reference sequence). CDR3 length: 13 amino acids.

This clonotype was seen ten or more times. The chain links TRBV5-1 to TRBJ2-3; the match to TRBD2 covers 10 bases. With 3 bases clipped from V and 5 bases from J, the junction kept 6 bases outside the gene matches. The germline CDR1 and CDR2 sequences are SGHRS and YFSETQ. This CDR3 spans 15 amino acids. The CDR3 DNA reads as TGCGCCAGCAGCTCAGCGGGGGGGCAGGGAGATACGCAGTATTTT. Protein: CASSSAGGQGDTQYF. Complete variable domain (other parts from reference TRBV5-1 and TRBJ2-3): KAGVTQTPRYLIKTRGQQVTLSCSPISGHRSVSWYQQTPGQGLQFLFEYFSETQRNKGNFPGRFSGRQFSNSRSEMNVSTLELGDSALYLCASSSAGGQGDTQYFGPGTRLTVL.

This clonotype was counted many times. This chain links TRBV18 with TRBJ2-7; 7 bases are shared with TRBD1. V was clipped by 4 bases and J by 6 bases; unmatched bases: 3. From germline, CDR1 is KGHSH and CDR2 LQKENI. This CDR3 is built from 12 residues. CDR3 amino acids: CASSRQGPEQYF. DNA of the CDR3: TGTGCCAGCTCACGACAGGGTCCCGAGCAGTACTTC.

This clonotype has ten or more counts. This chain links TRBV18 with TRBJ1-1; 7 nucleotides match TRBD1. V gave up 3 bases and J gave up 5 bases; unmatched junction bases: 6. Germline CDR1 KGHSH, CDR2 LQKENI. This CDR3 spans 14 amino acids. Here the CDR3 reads CASSPQGGVTEAFF. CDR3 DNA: TGTGCCAGCTCACCTCAGGGGGGAGTTACTGAAGCTTTCTTT.

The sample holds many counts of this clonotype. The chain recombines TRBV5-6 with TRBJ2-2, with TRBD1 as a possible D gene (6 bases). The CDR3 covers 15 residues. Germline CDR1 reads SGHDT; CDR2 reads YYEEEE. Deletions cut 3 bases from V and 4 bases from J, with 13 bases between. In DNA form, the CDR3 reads TGTGCCAGCAGCTCGGGCCCACAGGGCACCGGGGAGCTGTTTTTT. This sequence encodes CASSSGPQGTGELFF.

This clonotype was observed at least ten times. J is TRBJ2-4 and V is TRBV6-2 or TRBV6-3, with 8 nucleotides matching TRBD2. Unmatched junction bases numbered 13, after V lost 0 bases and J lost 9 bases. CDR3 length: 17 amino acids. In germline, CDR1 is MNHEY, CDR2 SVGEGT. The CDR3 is CASSYSPTGGLWSIQYF. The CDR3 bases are TGTGCCAGCAGTTACTCTCCCACGGGGGGGCTTTGGAGCATTCAGTACTTC.

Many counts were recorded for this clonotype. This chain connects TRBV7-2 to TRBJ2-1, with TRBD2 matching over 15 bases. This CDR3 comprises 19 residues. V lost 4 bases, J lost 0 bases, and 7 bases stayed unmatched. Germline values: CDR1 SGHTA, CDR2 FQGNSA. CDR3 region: CASSSVGTSGGYSYNEQFF. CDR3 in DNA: TGTGCCAGCAGCTCCGTCGGGACTAGCGGGGGGTACTCCTACAATGAGCAGTTCTTC.

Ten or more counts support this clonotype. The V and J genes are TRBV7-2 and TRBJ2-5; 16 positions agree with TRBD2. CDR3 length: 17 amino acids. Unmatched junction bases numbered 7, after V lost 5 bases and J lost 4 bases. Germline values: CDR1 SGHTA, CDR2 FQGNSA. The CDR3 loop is CASSVGTSGGAVETQYF. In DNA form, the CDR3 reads TGTGCCAGCAGCGTGGGGACTAGCGGGGGGGCCGTAGAGACCCAGTACTTC.

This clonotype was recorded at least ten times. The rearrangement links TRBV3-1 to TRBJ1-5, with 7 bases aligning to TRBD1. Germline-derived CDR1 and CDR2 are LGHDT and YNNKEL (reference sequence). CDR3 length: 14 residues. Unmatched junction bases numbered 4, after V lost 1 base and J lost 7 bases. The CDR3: CASSQAGGGQPQHF. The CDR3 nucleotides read TGTGCCAGCAGCCAAGCAGGGGGAGGCCAGCCCCAGCATTTT.

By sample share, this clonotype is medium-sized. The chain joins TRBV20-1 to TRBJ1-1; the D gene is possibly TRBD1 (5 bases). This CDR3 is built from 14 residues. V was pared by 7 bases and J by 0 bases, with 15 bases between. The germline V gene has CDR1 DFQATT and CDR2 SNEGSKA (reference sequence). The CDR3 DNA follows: TGCAGTGTCACCCCGTCAGGGCTGAACACTGAAGCTTTCTTT. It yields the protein CSVTPSGLNTEAFF.

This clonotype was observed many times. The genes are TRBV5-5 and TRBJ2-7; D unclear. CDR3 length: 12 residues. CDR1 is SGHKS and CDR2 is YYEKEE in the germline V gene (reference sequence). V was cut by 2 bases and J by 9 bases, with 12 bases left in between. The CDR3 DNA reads TGTGCCAGCAGCTTCCACAGCCGGAGGCAGTACTTC. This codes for CASSFHSRRQYF.

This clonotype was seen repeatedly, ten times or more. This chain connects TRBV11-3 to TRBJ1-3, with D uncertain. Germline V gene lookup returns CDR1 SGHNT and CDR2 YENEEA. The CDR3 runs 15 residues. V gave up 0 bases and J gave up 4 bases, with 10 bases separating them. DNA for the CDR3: TGTGCCAGCAGCTTAGATCGGGCAGCCGGAAACACCATATATTTT. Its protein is CASSLDRAAGNTIYF.